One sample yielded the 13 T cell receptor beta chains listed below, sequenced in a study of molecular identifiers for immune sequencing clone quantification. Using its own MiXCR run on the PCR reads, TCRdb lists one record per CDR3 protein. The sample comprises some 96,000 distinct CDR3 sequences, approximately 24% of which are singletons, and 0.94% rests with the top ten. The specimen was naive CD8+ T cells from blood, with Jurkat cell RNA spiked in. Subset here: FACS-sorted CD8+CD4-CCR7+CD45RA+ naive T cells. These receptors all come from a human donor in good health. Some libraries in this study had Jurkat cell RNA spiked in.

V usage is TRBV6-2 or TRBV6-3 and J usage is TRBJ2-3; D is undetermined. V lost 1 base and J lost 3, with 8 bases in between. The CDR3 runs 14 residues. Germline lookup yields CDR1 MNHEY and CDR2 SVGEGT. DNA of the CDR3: TGTGCCAGCAGTTACTTGTCAGTAACAGATACGCAGTATTTT. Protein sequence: CASSYLSVTDTQYF.

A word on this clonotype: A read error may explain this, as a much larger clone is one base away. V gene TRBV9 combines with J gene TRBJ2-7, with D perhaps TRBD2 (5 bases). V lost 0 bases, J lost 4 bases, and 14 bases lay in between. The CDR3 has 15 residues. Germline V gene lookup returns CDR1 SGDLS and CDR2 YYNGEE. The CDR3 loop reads CASSVGGGDLYEQYF. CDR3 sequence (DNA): TGTGCCAGCAGCGTAGGAGGAGGAGACTTGTACGAGCAGTACTTC.

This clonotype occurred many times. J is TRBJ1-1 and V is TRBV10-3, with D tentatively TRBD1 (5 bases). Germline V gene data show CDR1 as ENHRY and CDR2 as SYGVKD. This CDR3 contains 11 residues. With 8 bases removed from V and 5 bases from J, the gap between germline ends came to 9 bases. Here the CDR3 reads CAILKGTEAFF. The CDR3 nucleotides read TGTGCCATCCTGAAGGGGACTGAAGCTTTCTTT.

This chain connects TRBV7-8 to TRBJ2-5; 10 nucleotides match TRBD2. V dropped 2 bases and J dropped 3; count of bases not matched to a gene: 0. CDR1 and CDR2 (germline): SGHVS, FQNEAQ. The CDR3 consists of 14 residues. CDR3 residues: CASSLLAGEETQYF. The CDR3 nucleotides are TGTGCCAGCAGCTTACTAGCGGGGGAAGAGACCCAGTACTTC.

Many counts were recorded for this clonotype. The CDR3 DNA is TGCAGCGTCACTCACGGACAGGGGGTCTACAATGAGCAGTTCTTC. It specifies CSVTHGQGVYNEQFF. V gene TRBV29-1 combines with J gene TRBJ2-1, with TRBD1 matching 10 bases. Trimming removed 6 bases from V and 3 bases from J; junction bases left unmatched: 8. This CDR3 region has 15 residues. The germline CDR1 and CDR2 sequences are SQVTM and ANQGSEA.

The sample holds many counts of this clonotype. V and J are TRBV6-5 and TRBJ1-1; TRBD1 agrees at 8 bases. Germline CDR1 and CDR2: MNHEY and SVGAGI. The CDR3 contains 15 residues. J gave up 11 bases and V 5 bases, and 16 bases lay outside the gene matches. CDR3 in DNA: TGTGCCAGCAGTCCCGGACAGGGAGTCGTGTTTTTGGCTTTCTTT. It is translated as CASSPGQGVVFLAFF.

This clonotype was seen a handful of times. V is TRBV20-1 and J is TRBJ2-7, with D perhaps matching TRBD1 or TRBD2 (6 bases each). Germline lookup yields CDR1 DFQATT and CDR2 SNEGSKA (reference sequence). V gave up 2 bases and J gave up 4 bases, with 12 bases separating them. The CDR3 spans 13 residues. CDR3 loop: CSARHGGEYEQYF. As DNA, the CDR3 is TGCAGTGCTAGACACGGGGGCGAGTACGAGCAGTACTTC.

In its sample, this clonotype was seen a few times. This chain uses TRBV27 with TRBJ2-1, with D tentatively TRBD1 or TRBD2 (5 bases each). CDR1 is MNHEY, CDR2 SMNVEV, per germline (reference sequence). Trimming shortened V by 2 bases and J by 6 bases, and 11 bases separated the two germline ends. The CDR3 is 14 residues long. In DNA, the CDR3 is TGTGCCAGCAGTTTAGCGGCCGGGACCAATGAGCAGTTCTTC. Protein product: CASSLAAGTNEQFF.

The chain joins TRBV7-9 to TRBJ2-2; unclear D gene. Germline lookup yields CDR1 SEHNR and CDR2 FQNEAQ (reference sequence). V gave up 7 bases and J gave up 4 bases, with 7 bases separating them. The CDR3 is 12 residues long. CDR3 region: CASTTRTGELFF. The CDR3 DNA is TGTGCCAGCACCACCCGCACCGGGGAGCTGTTTTTT.

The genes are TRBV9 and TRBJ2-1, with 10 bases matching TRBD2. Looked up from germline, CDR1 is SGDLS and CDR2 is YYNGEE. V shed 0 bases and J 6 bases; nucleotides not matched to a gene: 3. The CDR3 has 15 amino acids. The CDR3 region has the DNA TGTGCCAGCAGCGTAGGTAGCGGGAGGAGCAATGAGCAGTTCTTC. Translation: CASSVGSGRSNEQFF.

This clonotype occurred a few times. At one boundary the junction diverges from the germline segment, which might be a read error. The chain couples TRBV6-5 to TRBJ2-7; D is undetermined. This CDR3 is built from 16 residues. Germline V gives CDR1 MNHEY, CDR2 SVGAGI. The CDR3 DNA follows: TGTGCCAGCCCAATTCTTCGGGTGCAGAGCTCCTACGAGCAGTGCTTC. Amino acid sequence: CASPILRVQSSYEQCF.

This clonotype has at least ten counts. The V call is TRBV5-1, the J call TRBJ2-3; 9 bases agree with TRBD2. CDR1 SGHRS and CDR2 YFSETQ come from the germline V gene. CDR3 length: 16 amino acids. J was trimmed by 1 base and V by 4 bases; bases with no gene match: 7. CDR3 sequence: CASSILLAGGTDTQYF. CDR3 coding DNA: TGCGCCAGCAGCATACTACTAGCGGGTGGCACAGATACGCAGTATTTT.

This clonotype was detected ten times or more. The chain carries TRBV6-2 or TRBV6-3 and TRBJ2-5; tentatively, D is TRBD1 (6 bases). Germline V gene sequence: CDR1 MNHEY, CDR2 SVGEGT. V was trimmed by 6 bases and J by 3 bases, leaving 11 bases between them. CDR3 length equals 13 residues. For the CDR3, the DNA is TGTGCCAGCAGGGGGACATTCGAAGAGACCCAGTACTTC. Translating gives CASRGTFEETQYF.